Below, one T cell receptor (beta chain) is given with its context. The data originate from a study of blood T cell repertoires in COVID-19. Patients from Seattle were sampled longitudinally, starting during active infection. This table comes from immunoSEQ multiplex PCR, and its TCRdb copy is limited to in-frame clones, with some not included. The sample has 170,000 or so clones; around 86% are singletons. Sequenced sample: peripheral blood. The TCR sequence derives from a woman in her 70s with COVID-19, enrolled during active disease.

CDR3 nucleotide sequence: TGTGCCAGCTCACCAACCTCCACAGGGAACACTGAAGCTTTCTTT. Protein: CASSPTSTGNTEAFF. This chain joins TRBV18 and TRBJ1-1; possibly TRBD1 for D (5 bases). V gave up 2 bases and J gave up 1 base, with 11 bases separating them. The CDR3 is 15 amino acids. From germline, CDR1 is KGHSH and CDR2 LQKENI.